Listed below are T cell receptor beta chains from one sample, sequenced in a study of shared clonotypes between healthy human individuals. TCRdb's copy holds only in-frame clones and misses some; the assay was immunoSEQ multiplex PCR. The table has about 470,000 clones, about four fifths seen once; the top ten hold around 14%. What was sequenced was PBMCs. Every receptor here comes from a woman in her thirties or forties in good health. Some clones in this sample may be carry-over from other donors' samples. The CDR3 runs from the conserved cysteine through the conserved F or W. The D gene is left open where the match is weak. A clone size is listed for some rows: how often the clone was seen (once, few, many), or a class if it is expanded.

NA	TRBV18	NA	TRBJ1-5	CASSPSGNSNQPQHF	TGTGCCAGCTCACCTAGCGGGAATAGCAATCAGCCCCAGCATTTT
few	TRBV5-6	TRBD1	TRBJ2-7	CASSLPGQTSWGEQYF	TGTGCCAGCAGCCTACCGGGACAGACCTCCTGGGGGGAGCAGTACTTC
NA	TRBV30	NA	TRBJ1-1	CAWSTLGTEAFF	TGTGCCTGGAGTACCCTAGGGACTGAAGCTTTCTTT
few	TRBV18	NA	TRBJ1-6	CASSPREDNSPLHF	TGTGCCAGCTCACCAAGGGAAGATAATTCACCCCTCCACTTT
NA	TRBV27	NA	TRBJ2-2	CASRAGENTGELFF	TGTGCCAGCAGAGCAGGGGAGAACACCGGGGAGCTGTTTTTT
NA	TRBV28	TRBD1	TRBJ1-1	CASSLLGQGMNTEAFF	TGTGCCAGCAGTTTACTCGGACAGGGGATGAACACTGAAGCTTTCTTT
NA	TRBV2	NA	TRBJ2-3	CASSDGSTDTQYF	TGTGCCAGCAGTGATGGTAGCACAGATACGCAGTATTTT
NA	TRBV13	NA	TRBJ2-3	CASSPGDPGTDTQYF	TGTGCCAGCAGCCCAGGGGACCCCGGAACAGATACGCAGTATTTT
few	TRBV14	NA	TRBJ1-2	CANSQDLGFGYTF	TGTGCCAACAGCCAAGACTTGGGGTTTGGCTACACCTTC
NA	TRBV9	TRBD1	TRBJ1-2	CASSATGANYGYTF	TGTGCCAGCAGCGCGACAGGGGCGAACTATGGCTACACCTTC
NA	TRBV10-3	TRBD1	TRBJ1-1	CAISEGQGGLLNTEAFF	TGTGCCATCAGTGAAGGGCAGGGGGGGCTTTTGAACACTGAAGCTTTCTTT
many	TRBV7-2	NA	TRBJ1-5	CASSLVWGEGQPQHF	TGTGCCAGCAGCTTAGTTTGGGGTGAGGGACAGCCCCAGCATTTT
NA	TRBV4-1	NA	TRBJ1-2	CASSQAKGGYGYTF	TGCGCCAGCAGCCAAGCCAAGGGGGGATATGGCTACACCTTC
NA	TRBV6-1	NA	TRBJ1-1	CASSERSRLNTEAFF	TGTGCCAGCAGTGAGAGGTCCAGGTTGAACACTGAAGCTTTCTTT
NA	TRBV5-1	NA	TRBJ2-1	CASSIRDLSNEQFF	TGCGCCAGCAGCATTAGGGACTTGAGCAATGAGCAGTTCTTC
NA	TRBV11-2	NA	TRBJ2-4	CASSRNPGSLDIQYF	TGTGCCAGCAGCCGAAATCCCGGGAGTTTGGACATTCAGTACTTC
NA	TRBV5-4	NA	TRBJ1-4	CASSQTVNEKLFF	TGTGCCAGCAGCCAGACAGTTAATGAAAAACTGTTTTTT
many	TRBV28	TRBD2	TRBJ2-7	CASTRRGEGPYEQYF	TGTGCCAGCACTCGCCGGGGGGAGGGGCCCTACGAGCAGTACTTC
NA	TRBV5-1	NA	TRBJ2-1	CASSLAVDLAPNNEQFF	TGCGCCAGCAGCTTGGCCGTTGATCTAGCGCCAAACAATGAGCAGTTCTTC
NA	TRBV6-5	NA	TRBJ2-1	CASSSSPAYNEQFF	TGTGCCAGCAGCTCATCGCCAGCCTACAATGAGCAGTTCTTC
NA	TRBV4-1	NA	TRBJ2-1	CASRSTLAIGNEQFF	TGCGCCAGCAGATCGACTCTGGCCATCGGCAATGAGCAGTTCTTC
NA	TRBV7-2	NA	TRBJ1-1	CASSLQGSTEAFF	TGTGCCAGCAGCCTACAGGGAAGCACTGAAGCTTTCTTT
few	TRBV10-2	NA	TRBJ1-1	CASSESVPGGYGVGRTEAFF	TGCGCCAGCAGTGAGTCAGTTCCGGGGGGCTATGGGGTTGGGCGCACTGAAGCTTTCTTT
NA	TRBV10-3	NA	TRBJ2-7	CAISESPYYEQYF	TGTGCCATCAGTGAGTCCCCATACTACGAGCAGTACTTC
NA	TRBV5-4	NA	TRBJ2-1	CASSSDWDNEQFF	TGTGCCAGCAGCTCGGACTGGGACAATGAGCAGTTCTTC
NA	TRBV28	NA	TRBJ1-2	CASSLSGGGYGYTF	TGTGCCAGCAGTTTATCCGGGGGCGGCTATGGCTACACCTTC
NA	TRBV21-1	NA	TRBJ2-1	CASSKAPAGLYNEQFF	TGTGCCAGCAGCAAAGCCCCAGCGGGACTTTACAATGAGCAGTTCTTC
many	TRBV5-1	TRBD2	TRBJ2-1	CASSLRDPGGEQFF	TGCGCCAGCAGCTTGCGGGACCCGGGGGGTGAGCAGTTCTTC
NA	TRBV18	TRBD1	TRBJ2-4	CASSPGQARGAKNIQYF	TGTGCCAGCTCACCAGGACAGGCCAGGGGAGCTAAAAACATTCAGTACTTC
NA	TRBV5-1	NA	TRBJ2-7	CASTDSQTYEQYF	TGCGCCAGTACGGACAGTCAGACCTACGAGCAGTACTTC
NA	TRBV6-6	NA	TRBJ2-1	CASYEGAGEQFF	TGTGCCAGCTATGAAGGGGCGGGTGAGCAGTTCTTC
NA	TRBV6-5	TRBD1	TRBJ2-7	CASTRQGAGYEQYF	TGTGCCAGCACCCGACAGGGGGCTGGTTACGAGCAGTACTTC